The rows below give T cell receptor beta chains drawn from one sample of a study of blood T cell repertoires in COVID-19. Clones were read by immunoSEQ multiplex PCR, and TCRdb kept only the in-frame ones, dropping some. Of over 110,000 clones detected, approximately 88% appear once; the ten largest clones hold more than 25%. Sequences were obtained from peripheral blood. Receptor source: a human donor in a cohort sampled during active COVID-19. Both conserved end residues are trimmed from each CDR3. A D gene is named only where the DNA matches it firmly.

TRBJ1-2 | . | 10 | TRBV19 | ASQTVNYGYT
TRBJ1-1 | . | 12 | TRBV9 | ASSPWTAYTEAF
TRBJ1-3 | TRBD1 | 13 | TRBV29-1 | SVLDRVSSGNTIY
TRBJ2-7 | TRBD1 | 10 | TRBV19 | ANRTGRYEQY
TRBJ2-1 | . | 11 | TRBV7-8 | ASSLSDGGEQF
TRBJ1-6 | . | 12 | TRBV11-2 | ASSFTGTNSPLH
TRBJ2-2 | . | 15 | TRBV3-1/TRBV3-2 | ASSQEGFLGNTGELF
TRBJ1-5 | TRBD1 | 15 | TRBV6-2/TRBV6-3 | ASSYDRGRGENQPQH
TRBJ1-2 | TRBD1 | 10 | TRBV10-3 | AIRGQGWGYT
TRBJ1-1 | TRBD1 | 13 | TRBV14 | ASRQAGGAETEAF
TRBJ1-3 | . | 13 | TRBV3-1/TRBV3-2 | ASSPTGRRGNTIY
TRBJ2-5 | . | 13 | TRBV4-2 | ASSQQQGSAETQY
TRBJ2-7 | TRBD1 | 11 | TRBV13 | ASSLQTGTEQY
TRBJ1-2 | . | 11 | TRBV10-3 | AITMSGNYGYT
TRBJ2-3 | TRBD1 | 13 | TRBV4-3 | ASSHGQGVADTQY
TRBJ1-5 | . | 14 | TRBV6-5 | ASSSSTGFYNQPQH
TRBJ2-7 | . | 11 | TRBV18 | ASSPLQNYEQY
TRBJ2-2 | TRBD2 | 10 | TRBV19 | ASRGLAGELF
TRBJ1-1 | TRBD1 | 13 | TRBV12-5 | ASGQGQGMNTEAF
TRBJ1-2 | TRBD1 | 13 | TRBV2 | ASSEAPGTGVGYT
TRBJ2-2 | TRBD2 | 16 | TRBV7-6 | ASSFRTSGVRNTGELF
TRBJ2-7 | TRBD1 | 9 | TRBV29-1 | SVQGAYEQY
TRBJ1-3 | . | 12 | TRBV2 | ASQQGNSGNTIY
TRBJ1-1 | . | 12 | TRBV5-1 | ASSLPDTAPEAF
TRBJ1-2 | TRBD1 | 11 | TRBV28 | ASSLTGGGGYT
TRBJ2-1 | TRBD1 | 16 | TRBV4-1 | ASSLDRGGGFSYNEQF
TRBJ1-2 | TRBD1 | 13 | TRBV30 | AWNLGQVLNYGYT